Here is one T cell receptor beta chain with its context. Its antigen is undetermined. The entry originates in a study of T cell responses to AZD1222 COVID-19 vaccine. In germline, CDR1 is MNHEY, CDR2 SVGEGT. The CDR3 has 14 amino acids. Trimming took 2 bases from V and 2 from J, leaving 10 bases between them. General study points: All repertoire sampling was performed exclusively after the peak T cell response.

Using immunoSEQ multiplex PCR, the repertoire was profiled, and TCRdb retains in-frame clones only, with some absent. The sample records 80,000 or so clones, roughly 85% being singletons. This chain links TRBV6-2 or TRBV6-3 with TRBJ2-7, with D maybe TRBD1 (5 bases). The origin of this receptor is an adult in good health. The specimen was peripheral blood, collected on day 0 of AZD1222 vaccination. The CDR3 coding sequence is TGTGCCAGCAGTTACCAACAGGCCACCTACGAGCAGTACTTC. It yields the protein CASSYQQATYEQYF.